The text below deals with one T cell receptor beta chain. The antigen remains unidentified. The CDR3 loop spans 13 amino acids. The V and J ends lost 3 bases and 1 base respectively, with 7 bases between them. CDR1 SGHTA and CDR2 FQGTGA come from the germline V gene. The sample's treatment: roughly 10-day PBMC culture with coronavirus spike peptide pools or control peptides (ViraFEST assay). Antigen-specific T cells were expanded with peptide pools by ViraFEST, and TCRs were then sequenced. The data are from a study of vaccination and CD4 T cells after COVID-19. For the study at large: In the convalescent group, nasal swab PCR was SARS-CoV-2 positive; some 10 cases were mild and one severe. Findings and limits, study-wide: For SARS-CoV-2-reactive clonotypes, the median went from 21 to 38, a nonsignificant increase.

Cultured CD4+ T cell DNA was sequenced using the Oncomine TCR Beta short-read assay. TCRdb fed the PCR reads into MiXCR, producing one record per CDR3 protein. The profile shows thousands of distinct CDR3 sequences, 68% of them singletons. The specimen was CD4+ T cells from blood, cultured in vitro, collected before SARS-CoV-2 vaccination. The sequence was obtained from a human donor who had recovered from COVID-19. The chain employs TRBV7-3 and TRBJ2-7; no clear D gene. The CDR3 is CASSLAESYEQYF. CDR3 sequence (DNA): TGTGCCAGCAGCTTGGCGGAGTCCTACGAGCAGTACTTC.